The present T cell receptor beta chain was sequenced within a study of T cell responses to AZD1222 COVID-19 vaccine. Per germline, CDR1 SGHTA and CDR2 FQGNSA. The CDR3 sequence is 15 residues long. V lost 1 base, J lost 1 base, and 5 bases lay in between. TCRdb keeps only in-frame clones here, not all; method: immunoSEQ multiplex PCR. The repertoire holds around 150,000 clones, 80% to 95% seen once, with over 1.3% in the top ten. The rearrangement links TRBV7-2 to TRBJ2-6; a weak D match, TRBD1 (5 bases). This clonotype was obtained from an adult in good health. Sample: peripheral blood, taken on day 0 of AZD1222 vaccination. The CDR3 loop reads CASSLDRSGANVLTF. CDR3 coding DNA: TGTGCCAGCAGCTTAGACAGGTCTGGGGCCAACGTCCTGACTTTC.